This passage covers 28 T cell receptor beta chains from one sample sequenced in a study of cytomegalovirus exposure and HLA in healthy donors. Researchers ran the PCR with 60 Vbeta and 13 Jbeta primers. The method was immunoSEQ multiplex PCR; TCRdb's version includes in-frame clones alone and lacks a portion of them. The sample has 95,000 to 130,000 clones, 55% to 65% seen once; the top ten hold roughly 10%. The specimen sequenced was PBMCs. The receptors were gathered from a woman in her 40s in good health and CMV-seropositive.

CDR3 sequence (DNA): TGTGCCAGCTCCCCGTGGGGAGAGCAAGAGACCCAGTACTTC. It specifies CASSPWGEQETQYF. The chain recombines TRBV19 with TRBJ2-5, with D perhaps TRBD2 (5 bases). The V end lost 9 bases, the J end lost 2 bases, and 16 bases lay between the germline ends. Per the germline V gene, CDR1 is LNHDA and CDR2 is SQIVND (reference sequence). There are 14 residues in the CDR3.

The rearrangement uses TRBV6-6 and TRBJ2-7; the D gene is possibly TRBD1 (6 bases). This CDR3 has 12 residues. Trimming pared 5 bases from V and 5 bases from J, leaving 10 bases between. Germline CDR1 is MNHNY and CDR2 is SVGAGI (reference sequence). The DNA of the CDR3 is TGTGCCAGCAGTCCAGGGGTTAACGAGCAGTACTTC. Translating it yields CASSPGVNEQYF.

This clone was counted once. The chain couples TRBV14 to TRBJ2-6; TRBD1 agrees at 9 bases. V shed 0 bases, J shed 0 bases, and the junction held 6 bases outside the gene matches. The V gene's germline CDR1 is SGHDN and CDR2 FVKESK. The length of the CDR3 is 19 residues. The CDR3 spells CASSQDPGQGGSGANVLTF. The CDR3 region has the DNA TGTGCCAGCAGCCAAGATCCGGGACAGGGAGGCTCTGGGGCCAACGTCCTGACTTTC.

A few counts support this clone. CDR3 residues: CAWRGDTEAFF. The CDR3 DNA reads TGTGCCTGGAGAGGGGACACTGAAGCTTTCTTT. J is TRBJ1-1 and V is TRBV30, with D tentatively TRBD1 (5 bases). Germline V lookup: CDR1 GTSNPN, CDR2 SVGIG (reference sequence). The CDR3 runs to 11 residues. V dropped 3 bases and J dropped 3 bases, with 5 bases sitting between them.

J is TRBJ2-1 and V is TRBV9; 10 bases line up with TRBD2. Per the germline V gene, CDR1 is SGDLS and CDR2 is YYNGEE. The junction had 4 bases not matched to a gene; V was cut back by 2 bases and J by 5 bases. There are 15 residues in the CDR3. The CDR3 bases are TGTGCCAGCAGCGTGAGTAGCGGGAGGAACAATGAGCAGTTCTTC. Amino acids: CASSVSSGRNNEQFF.

The chain links TRBV27 to TRBJ1-3; D not certain. The CDR3 covers 17 residues. Germline V gene data show CDR1 as MNHEY and CDR2 as SMNVEV (reference sequence). V lost 5 bases and J 0 bases, leaving 17 bases between the germline ends. The CDR3 reads CASSPIGPRSSGNTIYF. CDR3 sequence (DNA): TGTGCCAGCAGTCCGATCGGCCCCCGGAGCTCTGGAAACACCATATATTTT.

Only a few counts were recorded for this clone. The rearrangement uses TRBV19 and TRBJ2-7; D might be TRBD2 (6 bases). Germline loops: CDR1 LNHDA, CDR2 SQIVND (reference sequence). V dropped 4 bases and J dropped 0 bases, with 10 bases sitting between them. The CDR3 spans 14 residues. The CDR3 coding sequence is TGTGCCAGTAGTAGGGACTCCAACTCCTACGAGCAGTACTTC. This translates into CASSRDSNSYEQYF.

J is TRBJ1-4 and V is TRBV19; D unresolved. V was pared by 7 bases and J by 7 bases, with 4 bases between. Germline V gives CDR1 LNHDA, CDR2 SQIVND (reference sequence). The CDR3 has 10 residues. CDR3 in DNA: TGTGCCAGTATGGCTGAAAAACTGTTTTTT. Its protein is CASMAEKLFF.

V is TRBV19 and J is TRBJ2-6; D gene uncertain. V was trimmed by 8 bases and J by 0 bases, leaving 17 bases between them. The CDR3 covers 17 residues. The germline gives CDR1 LNHDA, CDR2 SQIVND (reference sequence). The CDR3 coding sequence is TGTGCCAGTCAAGACACGTATCTCGTCTCTGGGGCCAACGTCCTGACTTTC. Protein product: CASQDTYLVSGANVLTF.

The sample holds a few counts of this clone. This chain connects TRBV25-1 to TRBJ2-1; 7 bases match TRBD2. Trimming removed 3 bases from V and 10 bases from J; junction bases left unmatched: 12. Germline CDR1 MGHDK, CDR2 SYGVNS. The length of the CDR3 is 15 residues. CDR3 region: CASSDLAVGSGEQFF. The CDR3, as DNA: TGTGCCAGCAGTGATCTAGCGGTGGGGAGTGGGGAGCAGTTCTTC.

This clone was counted a few times. The chain has TRBV15 and TRBJ1-3, with no clear D. Germline-derived CDR1 and CDR2 are LNHNV and YYDKDF (reference sequence). Trimming took 0 bases from V and 1 from J, leaving 4 bases between them. The CDR3 is 14 amino acids. The CDR3 nucleotides read TGTGCCACCAGCAGAGACATTTCTGGAAACACCATATATTTT. Protein product: CATSRDISGNTIYF.

DNA for the CDR3: TGTGCCAGTTCCGGGTTATACAATGAGCAGTTCTTC. It codes for CASSGLYNEQFF. This chain uses TRBV19 with TRBJ2-1; no definite D call. This CDR3 has 12 residues. Germline V gene data show CDR1 as LNHDA and CDR2 as SQIVND (reference sequence). V lost 8 bases and J 4 bases, leaving 9 bases between the germline ends.

The chain has TRBV7-2 and TRBJ1-3; unclear D gene. The CDR3 extends over 14 amino acids. The V gene lost 5 bases and the J gene lost 1 base, with 9 bases spanning the gap. Per the germline V gene, CDR1 is SGHTA and CDR2 is FQGNSA. The CDR3 is CASSNETSGNTIYF. In DNA form, the CDR3 reads TGTGCCAGCAGCAACGAGACATCTGGAAACACCATATATTTT.

V gene TRBV5-6 combines with J gene TRBJ1-1; D remains unclear. The CDR3 loop spans 15 amino acids. Germline V gives CDR1 SGHDT, CDR2 YYEEEE. V was trimmed by 2 bases and J by 4 bases, leaving 15 bases between them. CDR3 loop: CASSFPVSRGTEAFF. The DNA of the CDR3 is TGTGCCAGCAGCTTCCCGGTTTCGCGGGGCACTGAAGCTTTCTTT.

This rearrangement joins TRBV29-1 to TRBJ1-2; the D gene is possibly TRBD1 (6 bases). CDR1 and CDR2 (germline): SQVTM, ANQGSEA. Trimming shortened V by 0 bases and J by 5 bases, and 25 bases separated the two germline ends. This CDR3 region has 18 residues. The chain's CDR3 is CSVEDGQGSGGRGYGYTF. The CDR3, as DNA: TGCAGCGTTGAAGATGGTCAGGGCAGCGGCGGCAGGGGTTATGGCTACACCTTC.

V is TRBV19 and J is TRBJ1-1; D is unresolved. Germline loops: CDR1 LNHDA, CDR2 SQIVND (reference sequence). The ends were cut back, 5 bases at V and 1 base at J, with 14 bases in the middle. The CDR3 runs to 15 residues. The CDR3 DNA follows: TGTGCCAGTAGTCCTAGGCCTCCTTCGAACACTGAAGCTTTCTTT. Its translation is CASSPRPPSNTEAFF.

The chain recombines TRBV29-1 with TRBJ2-2; D remains unclear. The CDR3 runs 11 residues. Trimming stripped 7 bases from V and 6 bases from J, with 9 bases between. Germline V gene data show CDR1 as SQVTM and CDR2 as ANQGSEA. The CDR3 bases are TGCAGCGGACTTGACGCCGGGGAGCTGTTTTTT. This translates into CSGLDAGELFF.

V gene TRBV6-6 combines with J gene TRBJ1-2; D is uncertain. This CDR3 spans 16 amino acids. Trimming cost V 2 bases and J 3 bases, with 16 bases left between them. CDR1 is MNHNY and CDR2 is SVGAGI in the germline V gene (reference sequence). This CDR3 is CASSYLVIGTDYGYTF. In nucleotides, the CDR3 is TGTGCCAGCAGTTACCTAGTAATAGGTACTGACTATGGCTACACCTTC.

The chain has TRBV5-1 and TRBJ2-2; 7 nucleotides agree with TRBD1. The CDR3 is 15 residues long. Unmatched junction bases numbered 3, after V lost 0 bases and J lost 4 bases. Germline CDR1 and CDR2: SGHRS and YFSETQ. CDR3 sequence: CASSLDRGVTGELFF. Written as DNA, the CDR3 is TGCGCCAGCAGCTTGGACAGGGGAGTCACCGGGGAGCTGTTTTTT.

The V and J genes are TRBV7-9 and TRBJ2-3, with no clear D. Germline V gene sequence: CDR1 SEHNR, CDR2 FQNEAQ (reference sequence). The V end lost 5 bases, the J end lost 2 bases, and 14 bases lay between the germline ends. The CDR3 sequence is 15 residues long. CDR3 nucleotides: TGTGCCAGCAGCCAGAGCGAGAAGCCCACAGATACGCAGTATTTT. Translated, it gives CASSQSEKPTDTQYF.

The chain links TRBV4-3 to TRBJ1-2; 9 bases map to TRBD1. Germline trimming cut 1 base from V and 3 bases from J; bases unmatched to any gene: 9. The CDR3 contains 17 residues. Germline V gene lookup returns CDR1 LGHNA and CDR2 YSLEER. The CDR3 DNA sequence: TGCGCCAGCAGCCAAGGGAGGACAGGGGTTCCTTACTATGGCTACACCTTC. Translated: CASSQGRTGVPYYGYTF.

The rearrangement uses TRBV4-2 and TRBJ2-7; D is uncertain. Trimming left V 2 bases short and J 1 base short, with 18 bases between. This CDR3 has 17 residues. CDR1 is LGHNA, CDR2 YNFKEQ, per germline. CDR3 DNA: TGTGCCAGCAGCCAACGCGTAACGGAAAAACAGTCCTACGAGCAGTACTTC. Protein: CASSQRVTEKQSYEQYF.

This clone has more than one count but fewer than ten. This chain joins TRBV7-9 and TRBJ1-5; 7 nucleotides align to TRBD1. The V and J ends lost 5 bases and 14 bases, in that order; junction bases with no gene match: 12. This CDR3 is 13 amino acids long. Germline CDR1 reads SEHNR; CDR2 reads FQNEAQ (reference sequence). The CDR3, as DNA: TGTGCCAGCAGCGCCCAAGGACAGGCTCTCGAGCATTTT. Protein: CASSAQGQALEHF. The variable domain in full, with the rest retrieved from reference TRBV7-9 and TRBJ1-5, is DTGVSQNPRHKITKRGQNVTFRCDPISEHNRLYWYRQTLGQGPEFLTYFQNEAQLEKSRLLSDRFSAERPKGSFSTLEIQRTEQGDSAMYLCASSAQGQALEHFGDGTRLSIL.

The chain links TRBV27 to TRBJ2-7, with 7 bases lining up with TRBD1. Germline V gene sequence: CDR1 MNHEY, CDR2 SMNVEV (reference sequence). This CDR3 is 14 amino acids long. V shed 6 bases and J 2 bases; nucleotides not matched to a gene: 7. This chain's CDR3 is CASSLQGPTYEQYF. The CDR3 DNA follows: TGTGCCAGCAGCCTACAGGGGCCTACCTACGAGCAGTACTTC.

The V gene is TRBV7-2, the J gene TRBJ1-1, with D possibly matching TRBD1 (5 bases). CDR3 length: 14 residues. Germline V gene sequence: CDR1 SGHTA, CDR2 FQGNSA. Deletions cut 4 bases from V and 1 base from J, with 10 bases between. CDR3 amino acids: CASSSGLRNTEAFF. The DNA for the CDR3 is TGTGCCAGCAGCTCGGGACTTAGGAACACTGAAGCTTTCTTT.

This clone was detected only once. The rearrangement links TRBV7-2 to TRBJ1-4; D remains unclear. V lost 5 bases and J lost 0, with 7 bases in between. The CDR3 sequence is 14 residues long. The V gene's germline CDR1 is SGHTA and CDR2 FQGNSA. CDR3 sequence: CASSPQSTNEKLFF. As DNA, the CDR3 is TGTGCCAGCAGCCCCCAGTCAACTAATGAAAAACTGTTTTTT.

This chain joins TRBV2 and TRBJ2-1; 13 bases match TRBD2. The CDR3 consists of 16 residues. The J segment lost 5 bases and the V segment lost 5 bases, leaving 6 bases of the junction unmatched. Germline V gene lookup returns CDR1 SNHLY and CDR2 FYNNEI. CDR3 in amino acids: CASSRLAGGTDNEQFF. CDR3 nucleotide sequence: TGTGCCAGCAGTAGACTAGCGGGAGGTACAGACAATGAGCAGTTCTTC.

In its sample, this clone was seen a few times. The chain uses TRBV5-1 and TRBJ2-5, with 9 bases that match TRBD2. J gave up 11 bases and V 4 bases, and 9 bases lay outside the gene matches. CDR1 and CDR2 (germline): SGHRS, YFSETQ. The length of the CDR3 is 13 residues. The CDR3, as DNA: TGCGCCAGCAGCCCCGGACTAGCGCCTGCGCAGTACTTC. Translated: CASSPGLAPAQYF. The full variable domain, its missing parts supplied by reference TRBV5-1 and TRBJ2-5, is KAGVTQTPRYLIKTRGQQVTLSCSPISGHRSVSWYQQTPGQGLQFLFEYFSETQRNKGNFPGRFSGRQFSNSRSEMNVSTLELGDSALYLCASSPGLAPAQYFGPGTRLLVL.